This T cell receptor beta chain appears in the sequencing data of a study of cytomegalovirus exposure and HLA in healthy donors. Study-level points and caveats: In vitro experiments confirmed that three CMV-associated chains were specific for CMV antigens.

Libraries were prepared by immunoSEQ multiplex PCR; TCRdb keeps only in-frame clonotypes and omits some of them. The sample records roughly 50,000 clones, about nine tenths being singletons. The CDR3 loop spans 15 amino acids. The germline V gene has CDR1 KGHSH and CDR2 LQKENI. V lost 3 bases, J lost 7 bases, and 8 bases stayed unmatched. In regard to this clone: What it recognizes is unknown.

Donors came from a validation cohort of approximately 110 subjects, distinct from the first 666-subject cohort. This clonotype was obtained from a woman aged 18-30 years in good health and CMV-seropositive. The V gene is TRBV18, the J gene TRBJ1-5; 8 bases agree with TRBD1. The source material was PBMCs. The chain's CDR3 is CASSPEQGAGQPQHF. The CDR3 DNA reads as TGTGCCAGCTCACCGGAGCAGGGGGCCGGGCAGCCCCAGCATTTT.